Below, 20 T cell receptor beta chains from the same sample are listed, as sequenced in a study of cytomegalovirus exposure and HLA in healthy donors. Both 60 Vbeta primers and 13 Jbeta primers went into the PCR. The assay was immunoSEQ multiplex PCR, and TCRdb's table has in-frame clones only and misses some. This table holds 90,000 to 150,000 clones, roughly 78% found once. The specimen sequenced was PBMCs. The receptors shown here come from a woman in her twenties or thirties in good health and CMV-seropositive.

This clone came up many times. The rearrangement uses TRBV4-3 and TRBJ1-2, with D perhaps TRBD1 (6 bases). The CDR3 runs to 15 residues. Germline lookup yields CDR1 LGHNA and CDR2 YSLEER. V was trimmed by 5 bases and J by 4 bases, leaving 17 bases between them. This CDR3 is CASSAYRALGYGYTF. DNA for the CDR3: TGCGCCAGCAGCGCGTACAGGGCCCTTGGCTATGGCTACACCTTC.

The chain is built from TRBV6-5 and TRBJ2-1, with TRBD2 matching 7 bases. The CDR3 is 15 residues long. CDR1 MNHEY and CDR2 SVGAGI come from the germline V gene. V was pared by 5 bases and J by 4 bases, with 8 bases of the junction left unmatched. In DNA, the CDR3 is TGTGCCAGCAGTCCTAGCGGTCGGGGGTACAATGAGCAGTTCTTC. Protein sequence: CASSPSGRGYNEQFF.

This clone appeared once. The V and J genes are TRBV9 and TRBJ2-7; 8 bases are shared with TRBD2. V trimming: 4 bases; J trimming: 5 bases; junction bases outside the gene matches: 5. CDR1 SGDLS and CDR2 YYNGEE come from the germline V gene. The CDR3 consists of 13 residues. The CDR3 nucleotides are TGTGCCAGCAGCCTCGGGGGGGCTGACGAGCAGTACTTC. It yields the protein CASSLGGADEQYF. Together with reference TRBV9 and TRBJ2-7, the CDR3 gives the full variable domain: DSGVTQTPKHLITATGQRVTLRCSPRSGDLSVYWYQQSLDQGLQFLIQYYNGEERAKGNILERFSAQQFPDLHSELNLSSLELGDSALYFCASSLGGADEQYFGPGTRLTVT.

The chain joins TRBV7-3 to TRBJ2-7; D may be TRBD2 (6 bases). CDR3 size: 14 residues. The V end lost 5 bases, the J end lost 7 bases, and 18 bases lay between the germline ends. Germline assignment: CDR1 SGHTA and CDR2 FQGTGA. The CDR3 spells CASSPGGKGNEQYF. CDR3 coding DNA: TGTGCCAGCAGCCCGGGCGGGAAGGGAAATGAGCAGTACTTC. The whole variable domain, filled in from reference TRBV7-3 and TRBJ2-7, reads GAGVSQTPSNKVTEKGKYVELRCDPISGHTALYWYRQSLGQGPEFLIYFQGTGAADDSGLPNDRFFAVRPEGSVSTLKIQRTERGDSAVYLCASSPGGKGNEQYFGPGTRLTVT.

This sequence joins TRBV10-1 and TRBJ1-6, with 8 bases lining up with TRBD1. Per germline, CDR1 WNHNN and CDR2 SYGVQD (reference sequence). CDR3 size: 13 residues. J lost 7 bases, V lost 10 bases, and 6 bases had no gene match. CDR3 sequence reads: CAIRDRKNSPLHF. The CDR3 DNA reads as TGCGCCATCCGGGACAGGAAGAATTCACCCCTCCACTTT.

The chain recombines TRBV10-3 with TRBJ2-5; the match to TRBD2 covers 8 bases. The CDR3 totals 15 residues. J gave up 4 bases and V 2 bases, and 6 bases lay outside the gene matches. Germline CDR1 ENHRY, CDR2 SYGVKD. The CDR3 DNA follows: TGTGCCATCAGTGAGAGCGGGGGATGGGTAGAGACCCAGTACTTC. Translated: CAISESGGWVETQYF.

The genes are TRBV7-2 and TRBJ2-1; TRBD1 aligns across 10 bases. The CDR3 has 14 amino acids. V gave up 6 bases and J gave up 9 bases; unmatched junction bases: 8. Looked up from germline, CDR1 is SGHTA and CDR2 is FQGNSA. CDR3 sequence reads: CASRVRTGGGEQFF. DNA of the CDR3: TGTGCCAGCAGGGTCAGGACAGGGGGAGGTGAGCAGTTCTTC. The variable domain in full, completed from reference TRBV7-2 and TRBJ2-1, reads GAGVSQSPSNKVTEKGKDVELRCDPISGHTALYWYRQSLGQGLEFLIYFQGNSAPDKSGLPSDRFSAERTGGSVSTLTIQRTQQEDSAVYLCASRVRTGGGEQFFGPGTRLTVL.

The chain recombines TRBV6-5 with TRBJ2-7; a weak D match, TRBD2 (6 bases). The CDR3 has 14 amino acids. V lost 2 bases and J lost 2, with 10 bases in between. The germline gives CDR1 MNHEY, CDR2 SVGAGI. The CDR3 DNA follows: TGTGCCAGCAGTTACGGGGACTGGGCCTACGAGCAGTACTTC. This gives the protein CASSYGDWAYEQYF.

This clone came up a few times. This chain connects TRBV6-5 to TRBJ1-2; no clear D gene. V dropped 7 bases and J dropped 7 bases, with 22 bases sitting between them. The CDR3 spans 15 residues. Per the germline V gene, CDR1 is MNHEY and CDR2 is SVGAGI. The CDR3 sequence is CASTLNPAGLGGYTF. The CDR3 DNA sequence: TGTGCCAGCACCCTTAATCCAGCAGGCCTTGGTGGCTACACCTTC.

The rearrangement uses TRBV2 and TRBJ2-2; 10 bases are a match to TRBD1. With 6 bases clipped from V and 5 bases from J, the junction kept 6 bases outside the gene matches. The V gene's germline CDR1 is SNHLY and CDR2 FYNNEI. The CDR3 runs 15 residues. The CDR3 region is CASRSRDRGTGELFF. The DNA of the CDR3 is TGTGCCAGCAGGAGCCGGGACAGGGGAACCGGGGAGCTGTTTTTT.

J is TRBJ2-3 and V is TRBV7-3, with 8 positions matching TRBD1. Per germline, CDR1 SGHTA and CDR2 FQGTGA. With V trimmed by 4 bases and J by 5 bases, 5 bases remained unmatched. This CDR3 region has 14 residues. The CDR3 sequence is CASSSGQGLDTQYF. Written as DNA, the CDR3 is TGTGCCAGCAGCTCCGGACAGGGTCTAGATACGCAGTATTTT.

As DNA, the CDR3 is TGTGCCAGCAGTCGGACAGGGGATAGCAATCAGCCCCAGCATTTT. It encodes CASSRTGDSNQPQHF. The V call is TRBV27, the J call TRBJ1-5; 9 bases are a match to TRBD1. The germline V gene has CDR1 MNHEY and CDR2 SMNVEV (reference sequence). J lost 0 bases, V lost 5 bases, and 2 bases had no gene match. CDR3 length equals 15 residues.

This rearrangement joins TRBV4-2 to TRBJ2-5; D may be TRBD1 (6 bases). The CDR3 has 17 residues. V lost 0 bases, J lost 4 bases, and 18 bases lay in between. Germline assignment: CDR1 LGHNA and CDR2 YNFKEQ. In DNA, the CDR3 is TGTGCCAGCAGCCAAGAGGGGGCACTACACGAGACAGAGACCCAGTACTTC. Protein: CASSQEGALHETETQYF.

The chain employs TRBV4-1 and TRBJ1-2; D remains ambiguous. The CDR3 consists of 17 residues. Germline CDR1 MGHRA, CDR2 YSYEKL. Trimming took 3 bases from V and 2 from J, leaving 19 bases between them. CDR3 amino acids: CASSQNPSGGSNYGYTF. The CDR3 region has the DNA TGCGCCAGCAGCCAGAACCCCTCCGGAGGATCCAACTATGGCTACACCTTC.

CDR3 in DNA: TGTGCCAGCGGAGTCTACGGAGAGACCCAGTACTTC. This encodes CASGVYGETQYF. The rearrangement joins TRBV2 to TRBJ2-5, with D unclear. The CDR3 sequence is 12 residues long. The germline gives CDR1 SNHLY, CDR2 FYNNEI. The ends were cut back, 8 bases at V and 4 bases at J, with 11 bases in the middle.

The chain joins TRBV5-6 to TRBJ2-7, with a possible D match to TRBD1 (8 bases). In germline, CDR1 is SGHDT, CDR2 YYEEEE. The CDR3 sequence is 17 residues long. Trimming stripped 1 base from V and 5 bases from J, with 22 bases between. The CDR3 sequence is CASSLTGGDRLRDEQYF. In DNA form, the CDR3 reads TGTGCCAGCAGCTTGACTGGGGGGGACAGGCTGAGGGACGAGCAGTACTTC. Supplemented by reference TRBV5-6 and TRBJ2-7, the full variable domain reads DAGVTQSPTHLIKTRGQQVTLRCSPKSGHDTVSWYQQALGQGPQFIFQYYEEEERQRGNFPDRFSGHQFPNYSSELNVNALLLGDSALYLCASSLTGGDRLRDEQYFGPGTRLTVT.

This rearrangement joins TRBV15 to TRBJ1-5, with D tentatively TRBD1 (5 bases). Germline CDR1 LNHNV, CDR2 YYDKDF (reference sequence). Trimming stripped 0 bases from V and 5 bases from J, with 8 bases between. This CDR3 spans 14 amino acids. The CDR3 DNA reads as TGTGCCACCAGCAGAGATCAGGGATATCAGCCCCAGCATTTT. Protein: CATSRDQGYQPQHF.

The chain is built from TRBV6-5 and TRBJ2-7, with 10 bases fitting TRBD1. Germline CDR1 and CDR2: MNHEY and SVGAGI. J was trimmed by 5 bases and V by 4 bases; bases with no gene match: 5. The length of the CDR3 is 14 residues. This CDR3 is CASSSWDRGHEQYF. CDR3 DNA: TGTGCCAGCAGTTCATGGGACAGGGGACACGAGCAGTACTTC.

This clone has more than one count but fewer than ten. The CDR3 sequence is CASSPGGAGGDYTF. CDR3 nucleotides: TGTGCCAGCAGCCCAGGGGGCGCGGGAGGGGACTACACCTTC. The V call is TRBV9, the J call TRBJ1-2, with 8 bases matching TRBD1. Germline CDR1 and CDR2: SGDLS and YYNGEE. V was pared by 4 bases and J by 10 bases, with 12 bases of the junction left unmatched. This CDR3 is 14 amino acids long.

The table lists this clone with a count of one. The chain couples TRBV10-3 to TRBJ2-7, with 13 nucleotides matching TRBD2. J was trimmed by 4 bases and V by 5 bases; bases with no gene match: 2. CDR1 ENHRY and CDR2 SYGVKD come from the germline V gene. This CDR3 is built from 14 residues. The CDR3 DNA reads TGTGCCATCAGTCCGACTAGCGGGGGGTACGAGCAGTACTTC. It specifies CAISPTSGGYEQYF.